The entry below gives a single TCR beta chain sequence along with its context. This receptor's antigen is unknown. Per-base quality was not reported, and no clone a single base away is much larger than it. This sample was taken from a study of identifying expanded T cells in peripheral blood (dated by TCRdb to between 2018 and 2020). Broadly, across the study: Separate aliquots of the same genomic DNA pool were sequenced to produce technical replicates, and four replicates were compared in pairs. The study at large found these results: The binomial model flagged around 1.2 differentially abundant clones between technical replicates but 15 to 17 over about 2 weeks and roughly 20 over around 4 weeks. For all healthy donors, the variance in clone template counts between roughly 2-week samples rose significantly as total template count increased. Both the number of clones called differentially abundant and the false-positive rate were significantly reduced by the beta-binomial model across all healthy-donor time intervals. The authors expected biological variance in healthy repertoires might increase further over much longer intervals such as months to years.

The CDR3, from cysteine to phenylalanine, totals 15 residues. CDR3 DNA only is kept here, 45 bases in frame from base 1. Between the V and J ends, shortened by 4 bases and 0 bases respectively, the junction contains 13 bases. In the germline V gene, CDR1 corresponds to SNHLY and CDR2 to FYNNEI. No immune events, such as infections, were documented for the healthy donors during the collection period. Time-dependent variance in a beta-binomial model of T-cell clone differential abundance was calibrated using healthy-donor blood repertoires as a training cohort. The training cohort comprised about ten healthy donors, 3 female and 7 male. On average the donors were about 45 years old, and their ages spanned roughly 29 to 64 years. Whole blood was collected from each healthy donor at three time points spaced two to three weeks apart and obtained from a commercial supplier. Genomic DNA was extracted from unsorted whole blood for immunosequencing.

The immunoSEQ Assay, which relies on bias-controlled multiplex PCR amplification of genomic DNA, was used to profile TCRbeta CDR3 regions. As for how the authors treated the data: The absolute abundance of each unique TCRbeta CDR3 region was quantified after sequences were collapsed and filtered. Differential abundance was tested with two models: a binomial (Fisher-equivalent) model and a beta-binomial model that adds time-dependent variance fitted from healthy donors. Clones with fewer than 5 combined templates were removed, and differential abundance was called for clones with a Benjamini-Hochberg FDR below 0.01. In the beta-binomial model, variance was expressed as a function of the total template count across the two samples, in the form v = (b*log(k)+a)^2. TCRdb took this table from immuneACCESS and kept in-frame rearrangements with V and J called. Such tables lack part of the clones; where checked against another copy, unresolved V genes explain under half of the gap, and the rest is unexplained. V, J and clone size were drawn from that table, and D and trimming were deduced from the DNA. The sample table holds about 86,000 clones, of which about 85% were seen once. Approximately 4.5% of the sample is in the top ten clones.

The chain joins TRBV2 to TRBJ2-7; the D element could tentatively be TRBD1 or TRBD2, as 5 bases agree for each. The receptor's source is a person aged 18-69 years in good health. Sequencing was performed on blood. Here is the DNA: TGTGCCAGCAGTGGGGGGAACAGACTCTCCTACGAGCAGTACTTC. Translation gives CASSGGNRLSYEQYF.